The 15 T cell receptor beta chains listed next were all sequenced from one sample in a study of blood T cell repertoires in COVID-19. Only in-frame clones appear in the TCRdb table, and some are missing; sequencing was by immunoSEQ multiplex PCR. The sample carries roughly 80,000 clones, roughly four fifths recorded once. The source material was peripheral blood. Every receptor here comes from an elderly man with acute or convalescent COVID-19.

The DNA for the CDR3 is TGTGCCATCAGTGGTCAGGGTAGCACAGATACGCAGTATTTT. This sequence encodes CAISGQGSTDTQYF. The chain employs TRBV10-3 and TRBJ2-3; weak D call: TRBD1 (5 bases). V lost 4 bases and J lost 0, with 8 bases in between. CDR1 and CDR2 from the germline V gene are ENHRY and SYGVKD. CDR3 length: 14 amino acids.

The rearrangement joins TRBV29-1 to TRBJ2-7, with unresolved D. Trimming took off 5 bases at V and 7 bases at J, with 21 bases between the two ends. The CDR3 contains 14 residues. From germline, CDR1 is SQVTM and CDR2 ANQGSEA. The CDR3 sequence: CSVRFEGRLEEQYF. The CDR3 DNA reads TGCAGCGTTAGATTTGAAGGAAGATTGGAGGAGCAGTACTTC.

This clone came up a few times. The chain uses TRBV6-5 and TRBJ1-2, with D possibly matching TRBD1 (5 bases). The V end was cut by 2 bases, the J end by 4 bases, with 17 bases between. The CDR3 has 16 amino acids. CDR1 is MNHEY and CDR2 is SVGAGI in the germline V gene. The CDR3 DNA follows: TGTGCCAGCAGTTACACAGGAATGGTAGGGGTCTATGGCTACACCTTC. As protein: CASSYTGMVGVYGYTF.

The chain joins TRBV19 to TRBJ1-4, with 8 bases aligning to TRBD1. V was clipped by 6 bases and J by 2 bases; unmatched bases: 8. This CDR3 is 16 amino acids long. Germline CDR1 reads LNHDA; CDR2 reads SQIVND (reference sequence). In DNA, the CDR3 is TGTGCCAGTAGACCGCAGGGGGCGCGGACTAATGAAAAACTGTTTTTT. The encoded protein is CASRPQGARTNEKLFF. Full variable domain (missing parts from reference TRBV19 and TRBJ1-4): DGGITQSPKYLFRKEGQNVTLSCEQNLNHDAMYWYRQDPGQGLRLIYYSQIVNDFQKGDIAEGYSVSREKKESFPLTVTSAQKNPTAFYLCASRPQGARTNEKLFFGSGTQLSVL.

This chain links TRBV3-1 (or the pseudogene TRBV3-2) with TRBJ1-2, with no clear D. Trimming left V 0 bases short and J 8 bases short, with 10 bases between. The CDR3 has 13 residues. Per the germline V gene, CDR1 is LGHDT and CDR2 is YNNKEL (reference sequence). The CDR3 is CASSQDRTRGYTF. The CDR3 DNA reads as TGTGCCAGCAGCCAAGACCGTACGAGGGGCTACACCTTC.

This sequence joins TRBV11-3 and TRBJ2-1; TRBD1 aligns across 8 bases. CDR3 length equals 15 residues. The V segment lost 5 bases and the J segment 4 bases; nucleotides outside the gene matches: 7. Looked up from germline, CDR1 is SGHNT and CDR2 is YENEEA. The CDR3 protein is CASSETGARYNEQFF. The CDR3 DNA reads TGTGCCAGCAGCGAGACAGGGGCGCGTTACAATGAGCAGTTCTTC.

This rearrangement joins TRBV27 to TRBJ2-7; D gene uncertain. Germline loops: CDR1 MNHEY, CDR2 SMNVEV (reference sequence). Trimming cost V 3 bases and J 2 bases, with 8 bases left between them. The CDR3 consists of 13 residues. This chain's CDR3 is CASSFSNPYEQYF. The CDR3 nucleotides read TGTGCCAGCAGTTTTAGTAACCCCTACGAGCAGTACTTC.

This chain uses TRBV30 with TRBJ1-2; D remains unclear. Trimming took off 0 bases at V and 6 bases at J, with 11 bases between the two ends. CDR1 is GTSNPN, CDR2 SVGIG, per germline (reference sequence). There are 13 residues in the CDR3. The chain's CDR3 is CAWSVSTMNGYTF. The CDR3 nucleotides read TGTGCCTGGAGTGTGAGCACTATGAATGGCTACACCTTC.

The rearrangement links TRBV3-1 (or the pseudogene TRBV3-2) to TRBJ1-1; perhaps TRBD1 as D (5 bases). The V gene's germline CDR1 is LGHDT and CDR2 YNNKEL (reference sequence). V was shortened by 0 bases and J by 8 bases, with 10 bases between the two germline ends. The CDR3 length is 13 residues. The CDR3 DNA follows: TGTGCCAGCAGCCAAGAAGGACACCAGGAAGCTTTCTTT. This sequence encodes CASSQEGHQEAFF.

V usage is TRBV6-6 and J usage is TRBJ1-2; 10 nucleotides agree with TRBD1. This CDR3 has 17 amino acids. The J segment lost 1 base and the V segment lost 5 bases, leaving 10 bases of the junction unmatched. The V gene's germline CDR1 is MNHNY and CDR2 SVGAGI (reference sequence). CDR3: CASSHKGQGTNNYGYTF. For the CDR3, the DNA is TGTGCCAGCAGTCACAAGGGACAGGGGACGAATAACTATGGCTACACCTTC.

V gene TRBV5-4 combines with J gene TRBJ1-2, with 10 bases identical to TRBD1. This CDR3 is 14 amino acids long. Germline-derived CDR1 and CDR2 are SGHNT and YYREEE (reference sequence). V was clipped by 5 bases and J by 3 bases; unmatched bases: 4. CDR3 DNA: TGTGCCAGCAGTACAGGACAGGGGGACTATGGCTACACCTTC. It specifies CASSTGQGDYGYTF.

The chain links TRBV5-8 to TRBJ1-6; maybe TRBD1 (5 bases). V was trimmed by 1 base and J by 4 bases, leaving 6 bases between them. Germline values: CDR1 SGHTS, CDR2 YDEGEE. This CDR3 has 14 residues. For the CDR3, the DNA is TGTGCCAGCAGCTTGCAGGGATATAATTCACCCCTCCACTTT. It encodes CASSLQGYNSPLHF.

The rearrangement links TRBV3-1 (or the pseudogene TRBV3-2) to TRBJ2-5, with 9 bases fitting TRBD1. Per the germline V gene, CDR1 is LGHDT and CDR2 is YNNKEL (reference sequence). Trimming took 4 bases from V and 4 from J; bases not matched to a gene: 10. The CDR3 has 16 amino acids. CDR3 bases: TGTGCCAGCAGCCCCGGGGACAGGGTATGGGGAGAGACCCAGTACTTC. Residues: CASSPGDRVWGETQYF.

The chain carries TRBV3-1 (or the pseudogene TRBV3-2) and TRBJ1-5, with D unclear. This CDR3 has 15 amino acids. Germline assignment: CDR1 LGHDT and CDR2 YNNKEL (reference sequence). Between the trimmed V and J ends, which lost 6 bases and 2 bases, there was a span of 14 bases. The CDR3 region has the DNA TGTGCCAGCAGTCTGAGGACTGAGGGCAATCAGCCCCAGCATTTT. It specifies CASSLRTEGNQPQHF.

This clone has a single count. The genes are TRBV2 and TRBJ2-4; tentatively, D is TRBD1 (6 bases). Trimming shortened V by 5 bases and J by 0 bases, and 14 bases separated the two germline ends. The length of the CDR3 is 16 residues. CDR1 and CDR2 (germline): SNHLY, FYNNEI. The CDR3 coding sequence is TGTGCCAGCAGTCGAAGGACAGTCCTAGCCAAAAACATTCAGTACTTC. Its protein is CASSRRTVLAKNIQYF.